This TCR beta chain is drawn from a study of vaccination and CD4 T cells after COVID-19. Sequenced with the Oncomine TCR Beta short-read assay was DNA taken from cultured CD4+ T cells. TCRdb redid the calling of the PCR reads with MiXCR, one entry per CDR3 protein. The sample includes over 15,000 distinct CDR3 sequences, less than 75% of them seen just once. Treatment indicated: roughly ten-day PBMC culture with coronavirus spike peptide pools or control peptides (ViraFEST assay). This clonotype is deemed large. What it binds is unknown. The sequenced sample consisted of CD4+ T cells from blood, cultured in vitro. The TCR was taken from a human donor who had recovered from COVID-19.

CDR3 coding DNA: TGTGCCAGCAGCTTCGGCAGGTCCAATGAGCAGTTCTTC. Its translation: CASSFGRSNEQFF. V usage is TRBV11-2 and J usage is TRBJ2-1; D remains unclear. The V gene's germline CDR1 is SGHAT and CDR2 FQNNGV. This CDR3 comprises 13 residues. With 3 bases removed from V and 6 bases from J, the gap between germline ends came to 9 bases.